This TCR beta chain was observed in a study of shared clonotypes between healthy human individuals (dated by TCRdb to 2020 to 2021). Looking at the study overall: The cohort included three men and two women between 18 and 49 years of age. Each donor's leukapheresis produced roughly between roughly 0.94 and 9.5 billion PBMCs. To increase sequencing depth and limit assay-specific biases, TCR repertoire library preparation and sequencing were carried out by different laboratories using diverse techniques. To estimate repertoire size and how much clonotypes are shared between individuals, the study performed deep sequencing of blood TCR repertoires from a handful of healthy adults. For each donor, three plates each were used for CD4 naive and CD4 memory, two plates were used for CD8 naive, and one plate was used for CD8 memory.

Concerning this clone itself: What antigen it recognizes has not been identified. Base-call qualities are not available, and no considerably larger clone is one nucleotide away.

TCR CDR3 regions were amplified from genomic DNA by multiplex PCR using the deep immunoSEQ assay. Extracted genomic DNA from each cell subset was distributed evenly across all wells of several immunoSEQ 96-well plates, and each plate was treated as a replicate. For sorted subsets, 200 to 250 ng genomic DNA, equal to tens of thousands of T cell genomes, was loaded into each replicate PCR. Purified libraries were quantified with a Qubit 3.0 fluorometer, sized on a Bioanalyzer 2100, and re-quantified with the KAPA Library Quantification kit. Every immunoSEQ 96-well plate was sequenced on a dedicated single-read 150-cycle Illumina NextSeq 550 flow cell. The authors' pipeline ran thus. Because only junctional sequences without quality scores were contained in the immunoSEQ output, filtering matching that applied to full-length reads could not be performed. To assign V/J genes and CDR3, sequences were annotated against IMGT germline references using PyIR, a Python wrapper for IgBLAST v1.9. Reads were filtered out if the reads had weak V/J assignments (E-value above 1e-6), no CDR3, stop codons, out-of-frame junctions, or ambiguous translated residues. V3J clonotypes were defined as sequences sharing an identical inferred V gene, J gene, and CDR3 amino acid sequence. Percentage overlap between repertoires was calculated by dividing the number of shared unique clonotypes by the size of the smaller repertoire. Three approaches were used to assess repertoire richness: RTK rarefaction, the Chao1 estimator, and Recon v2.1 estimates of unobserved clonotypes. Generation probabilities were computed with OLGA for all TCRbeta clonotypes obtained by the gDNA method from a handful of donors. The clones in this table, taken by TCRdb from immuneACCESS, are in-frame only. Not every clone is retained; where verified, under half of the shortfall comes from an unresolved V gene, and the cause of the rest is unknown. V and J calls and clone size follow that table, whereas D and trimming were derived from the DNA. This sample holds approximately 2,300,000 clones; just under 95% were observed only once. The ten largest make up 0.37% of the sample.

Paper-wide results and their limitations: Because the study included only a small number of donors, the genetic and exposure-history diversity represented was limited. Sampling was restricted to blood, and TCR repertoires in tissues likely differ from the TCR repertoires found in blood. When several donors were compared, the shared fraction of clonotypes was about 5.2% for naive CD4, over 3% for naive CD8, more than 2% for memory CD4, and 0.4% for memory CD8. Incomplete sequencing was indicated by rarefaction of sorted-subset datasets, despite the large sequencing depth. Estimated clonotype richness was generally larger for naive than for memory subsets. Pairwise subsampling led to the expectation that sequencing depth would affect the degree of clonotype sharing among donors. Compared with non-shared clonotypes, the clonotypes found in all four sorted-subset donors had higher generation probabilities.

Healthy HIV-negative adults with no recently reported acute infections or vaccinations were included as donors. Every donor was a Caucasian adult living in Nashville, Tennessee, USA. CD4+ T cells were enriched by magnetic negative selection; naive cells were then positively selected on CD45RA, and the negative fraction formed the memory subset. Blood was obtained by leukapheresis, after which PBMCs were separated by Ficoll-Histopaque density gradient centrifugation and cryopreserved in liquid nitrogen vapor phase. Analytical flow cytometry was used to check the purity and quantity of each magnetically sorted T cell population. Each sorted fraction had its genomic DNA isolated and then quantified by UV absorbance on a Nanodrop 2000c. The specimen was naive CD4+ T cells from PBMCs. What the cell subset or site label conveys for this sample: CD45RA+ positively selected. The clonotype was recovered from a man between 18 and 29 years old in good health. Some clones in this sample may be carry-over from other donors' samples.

The sequenced DNA: TGTGCCAGCAGCGCCGCGACAGGGGGCGTGGGAGCTGGGGCCAACGTCCTGACTTTC. It specifies CASSAATGGVGAGANVLTF. Recombination joined TRBV5-4 with TRBJ2-6; TRBD1 agrees with 10 junctional bases. V trim: 4 bases; J trim: 2 bases; unmatched bases: 12. The germline V gene (reference sequence) supplies CDR1 SGHNT and CDR2 YYREEE. Inclusive of the bounding cysteine and phenylalanine, the CDR3 is 19 residues long. The kept DNA is CDR3 alone, 57 bases in frame from the first base.